This T cell receptor (beta chain) was found in a study of blood T cell repertoires in COVID-19. This clone was seen once. In the authors' methods: Cell counts per sample came from amplifying reference gene primers. TCRdb's table, derived via immunoSEQ multiplex PCR, lists solely in-frame clones and lacks some. V, J and clone size were drawn from that table, and D and trimming were deduced from the DNA. The sample lists 250,000 to 300,000 clones, roughly nine tenths occurring once. The CDR3 sequence is 16 residues long. Germline loops: CDR1 SEHNR, CDR2 FQNEAQ (reference sequence). The V segment lost 0 bases and the J segment 5 bases; nucleotides outside the gene matches: 2.

Sequenced input: peripheral blood. This clonotype originated in a woman between 45 and 65 years old who had recovered from COVID-19. The chain uses TRBV7-9 and TRBJ2-1; 12 bases agree with TRBD2. The CDR3 sequence is CASSLATSGRNNEQFF. CDR3 nucleotides: TGTGCCAGCAGCTTAGCTACTAGCGGGAGGAACAATGAGCAGTTCTTC. Based on the CDR3 plus reference TRBV7-9 and TRBJ2-1, the full variable domain is DTGVSQNPRHKITKRGQNVTFRCDPISEHNRLYWYRQTLGQGPEFLTYFQNEAQLEKSRLLSDRFSAERPKGSFSTLEIQRTEQGDSAMYLCASSLATSGRNNEQFFGPGTRLTVL.